The clone carrying this TCR beta chain is medium-sized by share. No antigen is known for it. TCRdb independently ran MiXCR on the reads; one entry per CDR3 protein. The table includes under 15,000 distinct CDR3 sequences, about 20% detected once. This sample stems from a study of liver allograft versus peripheral blood T cells. Across the study: Recipients' peripheral blood served as the comparator for T cell receptor repertoires in transplanted livers.

The study, taken as a whole, reports: Reportedly, liver allograft T cell receptor repertoires differed from peripheral blood ones.

The TCR comes from a human patient who had a liver transplant. Some T cells may be transferred from the graft donor.

The CDR3 sequence: CASSLTSGRGNEQFF. The DNA for the CDR3 is TGTGCCAGCAGCCTGACTAGCGGGAGGGGAAATGAGCAGTTCTTC. The V call is TRBV5-6, the J call TRBJ2-1; 14 bases fit TRBD2. J lost 7 bases, V lost 4 bases, and 4 bases had no gene match. CDR3 length: 15 amino acids. Per germline, CDR1 SGHDT and CDR2 YYEEEE. The full variable domain, in which reference TRBV5-6 and TRBJ2-1 provide the parts outside the CDR3, is DAGVTQSPTHLIKTRGQQVTLRCSPKSGHDTVSWYQQALGQGPQFIFQYYEEEERQRGNFPDRFSGHQFPNYSSELNVNALLLGDSALYLCASSLTSGRGNEQFFGPGTRLTVL.